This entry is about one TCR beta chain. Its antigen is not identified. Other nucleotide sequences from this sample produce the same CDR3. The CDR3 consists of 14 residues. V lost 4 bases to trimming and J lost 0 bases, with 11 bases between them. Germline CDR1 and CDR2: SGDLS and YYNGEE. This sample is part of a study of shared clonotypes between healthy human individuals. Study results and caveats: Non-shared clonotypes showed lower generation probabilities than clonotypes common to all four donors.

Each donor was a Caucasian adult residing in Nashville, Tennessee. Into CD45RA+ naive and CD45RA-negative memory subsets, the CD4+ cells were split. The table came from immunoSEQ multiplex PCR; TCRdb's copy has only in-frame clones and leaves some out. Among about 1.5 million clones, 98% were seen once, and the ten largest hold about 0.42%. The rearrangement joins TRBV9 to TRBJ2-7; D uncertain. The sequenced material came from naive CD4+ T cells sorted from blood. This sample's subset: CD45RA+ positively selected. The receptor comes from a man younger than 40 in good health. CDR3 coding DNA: TGTGCCAGCAGCCCTGGACCCTCCTCCTACGAGCAGTACTTC. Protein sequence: CASSPGPSSYEQYF.